What follows are 26 T cell receptor beta chains derived from one specimen sequenced in a study of shared clonotypes between healthy human individuals. Sequencing used immunoSEQ multiplex PCR; TCRdb keeps in-frame clones, though not all of them. The sample has about 2.4 million clones; 90% to 95% are singletons. Input material: naive CD4+ T cells from PBMCs. Subset in this sample: CD45RA+ positively selected. The receptors shown here come from a man younger than 35 in good health. Some clones in this sample may be carry-over from other donors' samples.

The CDR3 here is CASSVSPLSGSETQYF. DNA of the CDR3: TGTGCCAGCAGCGTTTCCCCTCTTAGCGGGAGCGAGACCCAGTACTTC. The J gene is TRBJ2-5, the V gene TRBV9; 9 bases match TRBD2. Germline-derived CDR1 and CDR2 are SGDLS and YYNGEE. V dropped 2 bases and J dropped 5; count of bases not matched to a gene: 10. CDR3 length: 16 residues.

The gene calls are TRBV11-2 and TRBJ1-1; D perhaps matches TRBD1 (5 bases). The CDR3 loop spans 13 amino acids. Germline CDR1 is SGHAT and CDR2 is FQNNGV. The V and J ends lost 4 bases and 5 bases respectively, with 11 bases between them. The DNA for the CDR3 is TGTGCCAGCAGCTCCGTGGGGGGGACTGAAGCTTTCTTT. Protein: CASSSVGGTEAFF.

The chain recombines TRBV5-1 with TRBJ1-4, with 8 bases fitting TRBD1. V shed 2 bases, J shed 14 bases, and the junction held 14 bases outside the gene matches. The CDR3 contains 15 residues. Germline lookup yields CDR1 SGHRS and CDR2 YFSETQ. The CDR3 bases are TGCGCCAGCAGCTTTGGTGGACAGGGTGCGAATGGCCTGTTTTTT. Protein: CASSFGGQGANGLFF.

The chain recombines TRBV9 with TRBJ1-1; D is ambiguous. This CDR3 comprises 15 residues. V was clipped by 0 bases and J by 1 base, with 10 bases between them. The V gene's germline CDR1 is SGDLS and CDR2 YYNGEE. The CDR3 DNA follows: TGTGCCAGCAGCGTAGGGGGTCAGCGGAACACTGAAGCTTTCTTT. Translated, it gives CASSVGGQRNTEAFF.

The chain uses TRBV11-2 and TRBJ2-1; 8 positions agree with TRBD2. Trimming cost V 6 bases and J 4 bases; bases outside gene matches: 14. Germline lookup yields CDR1 SGHAT and CDR2 FQNNGV. The CDR3 runs to 17 residues. The CDR3 reads CASSPRSGSGKYNEQFF. DNA for the CDR3: TGTGCCAGCAGTCCCCGCAGCGGGAGTGGAAAATACAATGAGCAGTTCTTC.

The V and J genes are TRBV28 and TRBJ1-4, with D possibly TRBD1 on 6 matching bases. The CDR3 sequence is 16 residues long. CDR1 is MDHEN and CDR2 is SYDVKM in the germline V gene. The V end lost 3 bases, the J end lost 5 bases, and 16 bases lay between the germline ends. As DNA, the CDR3 is TGTGCCAGCAGTTTCCAAATAGCGGGGGCAAATGAAAAACTGTTTTTT. Translation: CASSFQIAGANEKLFF.

The chain has TRBV4-1 and TRBJ2-1; D is ambiguous. From germline, CDR1 is MGHRA and CDR2 YSYEKL. The CDR3 runs 15 residues. V lost 0 bases and J 2 bases, leaving 8 bases between the germline ends. The CDR3, as DNA: TGCGCCAGCAGCCAAGATGGCCCCCCCTACAATGAGCAGTTCTTC. It specifies CASSQDGPPYNEQFF.

Regarding this clone: The sample holds other DNA sequences that translate to the same CDR3. The chain carries TRBV11-1 and TRBJ2-2, with no clear D. The CDR3 spans 12 residues. Per germline, CDR1 SGHAT and CDR2 FQDESV (reference sequence). V was clipped by 1 base and J by 6 bases, with 3 bases between them. CDR3 in DNA: TGTGCCAGCAGCTTAGTTCCCGGGGAGCTGTTTTTT. Translated: CASSLVPGELFF.

This chain joins TRBV13 and TRBJ2-3, with TRBD2 matching over 15 bases. Germline trimming cut 2 bases from V and 0 bases from J; bases unmatched to any gene: 3. The germline V gene encodes CDR1 PRHDT and CDR2 FYEKMQ (reference sequence). The CDR3 has 18 amino acids. The CDR3 bases are TGTGCCAGCAGCTTACGGGGACTAGCGGGGGGAAGCACAGATACGCAGTATTTT. Its translation is CASSLRGLAGGSTDTQYF. The full variable domain, completed using reference TRBV13 and TRBJ2-3, is AAGVIQSPRHLIKEKRETATLKCYPIPRHDTVYWYQQGPGQDPQFLISFYEKMQSDKGSIPDRFSAQQFSDYHSELNMSSLELGDSALYFCASSLRGLAGGSTDTQYFGPGTRLTVL.

The chain joins TRBV30 to TRBJ2-3; D is unresolved. In germline, CDR1 is GTSNPN, CDR2 SVGIG (reference sequence). This CDR3 contains 12 residues. The V end lost 2 bases, the J end lost 6 bases, and 9 bases lay between the germline ends. The CDR3 DNA reads TGTGCCTGGAGTAACGGTTTGGATACGCAGTATTTT. Protein: CAWSNGLDTQYF. Using reference TRBV30 and TRBJ2-3 for the parts outside the CDR3, the full variable domain is SQTIHQWPATLVQPVGSPLSLECTVEGTSNPNLYWYRQAAGRGLQLLFYSVGIGQISSEVPQNLSASRPQDRQFILSSKKLLLSDSGFYLCAWSNGLDTQYFGPGTRLTVL.

This clone occurred once. This chain links TRBV4-1 with TRBJ1-2; tentative D call: TRBD1 (5 bases). The CDR3 length is 18 residues. V shed 0 bases and J shed 8 bases, with 25 bases lying between them. Germline lookup yields CDR1 MGHRA and CDR2 YSYEKL. CDR3 DNA sequence: TGCGCCAGCAGCCAAGATTTGGGGCAAGGTTTTACCAGGGAGGGCTACACCTTC. Protein: CASSQDLGQGFTREGYTF.

This clone was seen a few times. The chain's CDR3 is CASSFFPYTEAFF. CDR3 coding DNA: TGTGCCAGCAGTTTCTTCCCTTACACTGAAGCTTTCTTT. The chain links TRBV28 to TRBJ1-1, with unresolved D. The ends were cut back, 3 bases at V and 3 bases at J, with 8 bases in the middle. The CDR3 spans 13 residues. CDR1 is MDHEN, CDR2 SYDVKM, per germline.

V is TRBV5-1 and J is TRBJ2-7, with 13 bases that match TRBD2. Germline CDR1 reads SGHRS; CDR2 reads YFSETQ. This CDR3 is 18 amino acids long. V lost 0 bases to trimming and J lost 3 bases; unmatched junction nucleotides: 9. In DNA form, the CDR3 reads TGCGCCAGCAGCTTGGCCGGAACTAGCGGGAGGGTATTCTACGAGCAGTACTTC. Translation gives CASSLAGTSGRVFYEQYF.

CDR3 loop: CASSFRPSHTDTQYF. As DNA, the CDR3 is TGTGCCAGCAGCTTTAGGCCCAGTCACACAGATACGCAGTATTTT. The rearrangement joins TRBV7-3 to TRBJ2-3, with D hard to call. V dropped 3 bases and J dropped 2 bases, with 12 bases sitting between them. CDR1 is SGHTA, CDR2 FQGTGA, per germline. This CDR3 has 15 amino acids.

J is TRBJ2-7 and V is TRBV4-2; D possibly corresponds to TRBD1 (6 bases). Germline V CDR1 and CDR2: LGHNA, YNFKEQ. The CDR3 totals 13 residues. V was clipped by 4 bases and J by 12 bases, with 19 bases between them. DNA for the CDR3: TGTGCCAGCAGCCGCCCCGGGACATCCTGGGCGTACTTC. Protein product: CASSRPGTSWAYF.

The V gene is TRBV27, the J gene TRBJ2-7; D gene uncertain. The CDR3 totals 15 residues. V was pared by 1 base and J by 0 bases, with 10 bases between. Germline V gives CDR1 MNHEY, CDR2 SMNVEV (reference sequence). Here the CDR3 reads CASSLLGLGSYEQYF. CDR3 DNA sequence: TGTGCCAGCAGTTTATTGGGCCTCGGCTCCTACGAGCAGTACTTC.

With regard to this clone: This sample also contains other DNA sequences that code for the same CDR3. J is TRBJ1-4 and V is TRBV29-1; D unresolved. Trimming shortened V by 4 bases and J by 7 bases, and 7 bases separated the two germline ends. Per germline, CDR1 SQVTM and CDR2 ANQGSEA. This CDR3 contains 11 residues. CDR3: CSVGGSEKLFF. DNA for the CDR3: TGCAGCGTTGGGGGTAGTGAAAAACTGTTTTTT. Using reference TRBV29-1 and TRBJ1-4 for the parts outside the CDR3, the full variable domain is SAVISQKPSRDICQRGTSLTIQCQVDSQVTMMFWYRQQPGQSLTLIATANQGSEATYESGFVIDKFPISRPNLTFSTLTVSNMSPEDSSIYLCSVGGSEKLFFGSGTQLSVL.

The rearrangement links TRBV11-1 to TRBJ2-4; 7 bases map to TRBD2. V dropped 5 bases and J dropped 9; count of bases not matched to a gene: 13. CDR1 is SGHAT and CDR2 is FQDESV in the germline V gene (reference sequence). The CDR3 length is 15 residues. The CDR3 region has the DNA TGTGCCAGCAGCCCCACTAGCGATAGAGCTGGCATTCAGTACTTC. Protein sequence: CASSPTSDRAGIQYF. Supplemented by reference TRBV11-1 and TRBJ2-4, the full variable domain reads EAEVAQSPRYKITEKSQAVAFWCDPISGHATLYWYRQILGQGPELLVQFQDESVVDDSQLPKDRFSAERLKGVDSTLKIQPAELGDSAMYLCASSPTSDRAGIQYFGAGTRLSVL.

The J gene is TRBJ2-7, the V gene TRBV7-9; D is uncertain. V lost 7 bases and J lost 5, with 12 bases in between. The CDR3 totals 12 residues. Germline assignment: CDR1 SEHNR and CDR2 FQNEAQ (reference sequence). CDR3 region: CASNPSPDEQYF. The CDR3 coding sequence is TGTGCCAGCAATCCCTCCCCTGACGAGCAGTACTTC.

The chain has TRBV4-1 and TRBJ1-5; maybe TRBD1 (5 bases). V was shortened by 0 bases and J by 1 base, with 10 bases between the two germline ends. CDR3 size: 16 residues. Germline values: CDR1 MGHRA, CDR2 YSYEKL. The CDR3 protein is CASSQEPGISNQPQHF. The CDR3 region has the DNA TGCGCCAGCAGCCAAGAGCCAGGGATAAGCAATCAGCCCCAGCATTTT.

CDR3 DNA sequence: TGTGCCAGCTCACCAACTTCGGCAAGAGATCAGCCCCAGCATTTT. Its translation is CASSPTSARDQPQHF. The rearrangement uses TRBV18 and TRBJ1-5; no definite D call. Germline CDR1 is KGHSH and CDR2 is LQKENI. V lost 2 bases and J lost 5, with 13 bases in between. The CDR3 runs to 15 residues.

The chain is built from TRBV27 and TRBJ1-1, with D possibly matching TRBD1 (6 bases). With 7 bases removed from V and 6 bases from J, the gap between germline ends came to 27 bases. Per germline, CDR1 MNHEY and CDR2 SMNVEV (reference sequence). The CDR3 runs to 17 residues. The CDR3 DNA follows: TGTGCCAGCATCCCGATAGGGGGGTCCCTTAGGGGGGCTGAAGCTTTCTTT. Encoded protein: CASIPIGGSLRGAEAFF.

The chain joins TRBV27 to TRBJ2-3; TRBD1 aligns across 8 bases. V lost 4 bases and J lost 2; bases outside the gene matches: 8. The length of the CDR3 is 16 residues. Germline values: CDR1 MNHEY, CDR2 SMNVEV (reference sequence). The CDR3 DNA reads as TGTGCCAGCAGTTCCAACCGGGACAGGTACACAGATACGCAGTATTTT. It specifies CASSSNRDRYTDTQYF.

The V gene is TRBV6-1, the J gene TRBJ2-3; D unresolved. The CDR3 totals 15 residues. V was pared by 6 bases and J by 3 bases, with 16 bases between. CDR1 is MNHNS, CDR2 SASEGT, per germline. The CDR3 DNA is TGTGCCAGCAGACCCCTTAAGGAAGTGACAGATACGCAGTATTTT. Its translation: CASRPLKEVTDTQYF.

This clone appeared once. The gene calls are TRBV10-3 and TRBJ2-7; D unclear. This CDR3 has 15 residues. V was shortened by 0 bases and J by 2 bases, with 11 bases between the two germline ends. Germline CDR1 reads ENHRY; CDR2 reads SYGVKD. CDR3 DNA: TGTGCCATCAGTGAGTCGACCCGTGGAACCTACGAGCAGTACTTC. Its protein is CAISESTRGTYEQYF.

The chain uses TRBV9 and TRBJ2-2; TRBD2 agrees at 8 bases. Germline assignment: CDR1 SGDLS and CDR2 YYNGEE. The CDR3 is 14 residues long. Trimming cost V 4 bases and J 5 bases; bases outside gene matches: 4. CDR3 loop: CASSFSGMTGELFF. The CDR3, as DNA: TGTGCCAGCAGCTTTAGCGGGATGACCGGGGAGCTGTTTTTT.